This T cell receptor beta chain was captured by sequencing in a study of beta chain features in type 1 diabetes. Study outcomes and limitations: Insertions at VDJ junctions were less frequent in type 1 diabetes patients. These patients also deleted more nucleotides at the same junctions. The study left unresolved whether HLA type influences TCRB rearrangement. Sequencing the cDNA could make cells with high TCR expression show up more than they should.

There are 15 residues in the CDR3. V lost 3 bases and J 4 bases, leaving 12 bases between the germline ends. The germline gives CDR1 KGHSH, CDR2 LQKENI. Sequenced material consisted of expressed TCRB transcripts (all of the isolated RNA was reverse transcribed). This table comes from immunoSEQ multiplex PCR, and its TCRdb copy is limited to in-frame clones, with some not included. In the table there are about 330,000 clones, roughly 11% of which are singletons. On this clone: Antigen specificity is unknown.

The clonotype was recovered from a woman in her thirties in good health. The chain couples TRBV18 to TRBJ2-2; no clear D. The sequenced sample was naive CD4+ T cells from blood. CDR3 protein: CASSPPGSPTGELFF. In DNA form, the CDR3 reads TGTGCCAGCTCACCCCCCGGGTCCCCCACCGGGGAGCTGTTTTTT.